The 32 T cell receptor beta chains reported below all come from one sample, sequenced in a study of blood T cells in healthy people across ages. The second PCR ran about 6 to 12 cycles with a sample-barcoded 5' primer and J-beta primers. TCRdb reprocessed the 5' RACE reads via MiXCR and lists one record per CDR3 protein. The table shows 600,000 to 850,000 distinct CDR3 sequences, with 35% to 45% occurring only once. Specimen: blood. These receptors came from a woman in her sixties in good health.

This clonotype was found many times. The chain is built from TRBV10-3 and TRBJ2-1, with a tentative D call TRBD1 (6 bases). The CDR3 has 16 amino acids. Trimming pared 4 bases from V and 0 bases from J, leaving 13 bases between. Germline CDR1 ENHRY, CDR2 SYGVKD. The CDR3 loop reads CAISVQGLSSYNEQFF. Here the CDR3 DNA reads TGTGCCATCAGTGTTCAGGGGTTGAGCTCCTACAATGAGCAGTTCTTC.

The chain has TRBV20-1 and TRBJ2-7; perhaps D is TRBD1 or TRBD2 (6 bases each). V lost 0 bases to trimming and J lost 5 bases, with 17 bases between them. Germline CDR1 and CDR2: DFQATT and SNEGSKA (reference sequence). CDR3 length: 15 residues. CDR3 residues: CSARELRGAKDEQYF. CDR3 sequence (DNA): TGCAGTGCTAGAGAGCTAAGGGGGGCTAAGGACGAGCAGTACTTC.

V usage is TRBV2 and J usage is TRBJ2-5; 9 positions match TRBD1. Germline trimming cut 7 bases from V and 6 bases from J; bases unmatched to any gene: 6. The CDR3 contains 13 residues. CDR1 SNHLY and CDR2 FYNNEI come from the germline V gene. CDR3 in amino acids: CASIATGGKTQYF. DNA for the CDR3: TGTGCCAGCATAGCGACAGGGGGAAAGACCCAGTACTTC.

About this clonotype: A much larger clone differs by one base, so this may be a read error. The chain joins TRBV9 to TRBJ2-5; the D is unclear. This CDR3 has 16 residues. Germline V gene lookup returns CDR1 SGDLS and CDR2 YYNGEE. The chain's CDR3 is CASGVVPTGVQETQYF. CDR3 in DNA: TGTGCCAGCGGCGTAGTCCCTACTGGAGTCCAAGAGACCCAGTACTTC. The variable domain in full, completed from reference TRBV9 and TRBJ2-5, reads DSGVTQTPKHLITATGQRVTLRCSPRSGDLSVYWYQQSLDQGLQFLIQYYNGEERAKGNILERFSAQQFPDLHSELNLSSLELGDSALYFCASGVVPTGVQETQYFGPGTRLLVL.

On this clonotype: This sequence may be a read error, since a much larger clone differs from it by one base. The J gene is TRBJ2-1, the V gene TRBV29-1; 9 bases line up with TRBD2. This CDR3 has 13 amino acids. V shed 7 bases, J shed 7 bases, and the junction held 8 bases outside the gene matches. Germline CDR1 and CDR2: SQVTM and ANQGSEA. The CDR3 is CSGVAGARNEQFF. DNA for the CDR3: TGCAGCGGTGTAGCGGGAGCCAGGAATGAGCAGTTCTTC.

The genes are TRBV9 and TRBJ2-7, with D perhaps TRBD2 (7 bases). Between the trimmed V and J ends, which lost 4 bases and 0 bases, there was a span of 17 bases. The CDR3 sequence is 16 residues long. CDR1 SGDLS and CDR2 YYNGEE come from the germline V gene. In nucleotides, the CDR3 is TGTGCCAGCAGCCCAGGCGGGGGCCTCAGCTCCTACGAGCAGTACTTC. Translated: CASSPGGGLSSYEQYF.

This chain uses TRBV30 with TRBJ1-6, with D possibly TRBD1 on 5 matching bases. The V and J ends lost 2 bases and 5 bases respectively, with 13 bases between them. The length of the CDR3 is 15 residues. Germline CDR1 is GTSNPN and CDR2 is SVGIG (reference sequence). CDR3 DNA: TGTGCCTGGAGTCGACGGGGGGGTGATAATTCACCCCTCCACTTT. Translation gives CAWSRRGGDNSPLHF. The full variable domain, in which reference TRBV30 and TRBJ1-6 provide the parts outside the CDR3, is SQTIHQWPATLVQPVGSPLSLECTVEGTSNPNLYWYRQAAGRGLQLLFYSVGIGQISSEVPQNLSASRPQDRQFILSSKKLLLSDSGFYLCAWSRRGGDNSPLHFGNGTRLTVT.

The CDR3 protein is CSANNPSQETQYF. For the CDR3, the DNA is TGCAGTGCTAATAACCCCAGCCAAGAGACCCAGTACTTC. The chain has TRBV20-1 and TRBJ2-5; D unclear. The CDR3 consists of 13 residues. CDR1 and CDR2 from the germline V gene are DFQATT and SNEGSKA (reference sequence). V shed 4 bases and J shed 1 base, with 10 bases lying between them.

This chain uses TRBV29-1 with TRBJ2-5, with unresolved D. The CDR3 extends over 13 amino acids. Germline lookup yields CDR1 SQVTM and CDR2 ANQGSEA. Trimming cost V 3 bases and J 5 bases, with 13 bases left between them. In DNA form, the CDR3 reads TGCAGCGTTGATGCCGGATTCCAGGAGACCCAGTACTTC. As protein: CSVDAGFQETQYF.

CDR3: CATSRVKGLSNQPQHF. CDR3 nucleotides: TGTGCCACCAGCAGAGTTAAAGGGTTAAGCAATCAGCCCCAGCATTTT. The chain couples TRBV15 to TRBJ1-5; no clear D. Germline loops: CDR1 LNHNV, CDR2 YYDKDF (reference sequence). This CDR3 spans 16 amino acids. The germline V and J ends were trimmed by 1 base and 1 base, with 11 bases remaining between them.

This clonotype has more than one count but fewer than ten. The V gene is TRBV24-1, the J gene TRBJ2-1; 9 nucleotides align to TRBD1. The CDR3 totals 17 residues. V was pared by 4 bases and J by 0 bases, with 6 bases of the junction left unmatched. CDR1 and CDR2 (germline): KGHDR, SFDVKD. For the CDR3, the DNA is TGTGCCACCAGTGAGCCCACAGGGGGCAGCTCCTACAATGAGCAGTTCTTC. Encoded protein: CATSEPTGGSSYNEQFF.

This clonotype appeared a single time. The V gene is TRBV6-6, the J gene TRBJ2-7, with TRBD2 matching 8 bases. Trimming cost V 7 bases and J 1 base; bases outside gene matches: 6. The CDR3 has 14 amino acids. Germline CDR1 and CDR2: MNHNY and SVGAGI (reference sequence). The DNA of the CDR3 is TGTGCCAGCATAGCAACTAGCGGTTCCTACGAGCAGTACTTC. It translates to CASIATSGSYEQYF.

This clonotype was observed a handful of times. This chain uses TRBV10-3 with TRBJ2-7; 9 bases agree with TRBD2. J gave up 4 bases and V 2 bases, and 6 bases lay outside the gene matches. This CDR3 spans 15 amino acids. Germline V gene data show CDR1 as ENHRY and CDR2 as SYGVKD. The CDR3 region has the DNA TGTGCCATCAGTGAGGGGCTAGCGGGACCATACGAGCAGTACTTC. Translated, it gives CAISEGLAGPYEQYF.

J is TRBJ1-4 and V is TRBV20-1; TRBD1 aligns across 8 bases. The germline V gene encodes CDR1 DFQATT and CDR2 SNEGSKA (reference sequence). The CDR3 totals 13 residues. The ends lost 5 bases at V and 8 bases at J; junction bases unmatched: 7. The CDR3 bases are TGCAGTGCTCTCGGACAGGGAAACGAAAAACTGTTTTTT. Protein: CSALGQGNEKLFF.

The CDR3 region is CASSFDQPQHF. The CDR3 region has the DNA TGCGCCAGCAGCTTCGATCAGCCCCAGCATTTT. The chain recombines TRBV5-1 with TRBJ1-5; D remains ambiguous. The CDR3 is 11 residues long. The germline V gene has CDR1 SGHRS and CDR2 YFSETQ. Trimming shortened V by 2 bases and J by 5 bases, and 2 bases separated the two germline ends. The full variable domain, with the rest looked up from reference TRBV5-1 and TRBJ1-5, is KAGVTQTPRYLIKTRGQQVTLSCSPISGHRSVSWYQQTPGQGLQFLFEYFSETQRNKGNFPGRFSGRQFSNSRSEMNVSTLELGDSALYLCASSFDQPQHFGDGTRLSIL.

The V and J genes are TRBV30 and TRBJ2-5; no clear D. The J call is doubtful: the DNA matches TRBJ2-7 better. The CDR3 contains 12 residues. The germline V gene encodes CDR1 GTSNPN and CDR2 SVGIG (reference sequence). The CDR3 spells CAWSVWSYEQYF. In DNA form, the CDR3 reads TGTGCCTGGAGTGTCTGGAGCTACGAGCAGTACTTC.

This clonotype was observed a few times. The chain combines TRBV27 with TRBJ2-7; TRBD1 matches 7 bases. The CDR3 extends over 15 amino acids. Germline CDR1 reads MNHEY; CDR2 reads SMNVEV (reference sequence). With 5 bases clipped from V and 2 bases from J, the junction kept 9 bases outside the gene matches. This chain's CDR3 is CASSPRQGSTYEQYF. As DNA, the CDR3 is TGTGCCAGCAGTCCCCGACAGGGATCGACCTACGAGCAGTACTTC.

The sample holds a few counts of this clonotype. This chain links TRBV28 with TRBJ2-7; D gene uncertain. The CDR3 runs to 13 residues. Trimming took off 2 bases at V and 5 bases at J, with 10 bases between the two ends. In germline, CDR1 is MDHEN, CDR2 SYDVKM. The CDR3 DNA reads as TGTGCCAGCAGTTTACAGGACGTCCACGAGCAGTACTTC. It encodes CASSLQDVHEQYF. The full variable domain, rest sourced from reference TRBV28 and TRBJ2-7, is DVKVTQSSRYLVKRTGEKVFLECVQDMDHENMFWYRQDPGLGLRLIYFSYDVKMKEKGDIPEGYSVSREKKERFSLILESASTNQTSMYLCASSLQDVHEQYFGPGTRLTVT.

The chain links TRBV2 to TRBJ2-7, with D tentatively TRBD2 (5 bases). The CDR3 totals 12 residues. V dropped 2 bases and J dropped 6 bases, with 8 bases sitting between them. Germline CDR1 reads SNHLY; CDR2 reads FYNNEI. This CDR3 is CASSETEGEQYF. The CDR3 DNA is TGTGCCAGCAGTGAAACCGAGGGCGAGCAGTACTTC.

The chain employs TRBV27 and TRBJ1-5; the D is unclear. From germline, CDR1 is MNHEY and CDR2 SMNVEV (reference sequence). Trimming took 8 bases from V and 7 from J, leaving 9 bases between them. The CDR3 contains 11 residues. Written as DNA, the CDR3 is TGTGCCAGCCCCCCCTTCCAGCCCCAGCATTTT. This sequence encodes CASPPFQPQHF.

V usage is TRBV24-1 and J usage is TRBJ2-1, with TRBD2 matching 8 bases. The V gene end was trimmed by 5 bases and the J gene end by 8 bases; junction bases not matched to a gene: 7. This CDR3 comprises 14 residues. Germline values: CDR1 KGHDR, CDR2 SFDVKD. DNA of the CDR3: TGTGCCACCAGTGTCGCGGGAGGAGGGGATGAGCAGTTCTTC. It is translated as CATSVAGGGDEQFF.

The chain has TRBV27 and TRBJ1-1, with D possibly matching TRBD1 (6 bases). Trimming removed 6 bases at V and 0 bases at J, with 17 bases between. This CDR3 is 16 amino acids long. Looked up from germline, CDR1 is MNHEY and CDR2 is SMNVEV (reference sequence). This CDR3 reads CASSKEGDTMNTEAFF. The CDR3 DNA reads TGTGCCAGCAGCAAGGAAGGGGACACTATGAACACTGAAGCTTTCTTT.

In this sample, this clonotype turned up many times. The chain is built from TRBV12-3 or TRBV12-4 and TRBJ2-5, with D possibly TRBD1 on 5 matching bases. The better agreement between TRBJ2-7 and the DNA end casts doubt on the J call. The CDR3 length is 12 residues. CDR3 sequence (DNA): TGTGCCAGCAGGACAGATTCCGGCGAGCAGTACTTC. Residues: CASRTDSGEQYF.

The gene calls are TRBV7-9 and TRBJ2-5; no definite D call. The V end was cut by 1 base, the J end by 13 bases, with 13 bases between. Germline lookup yields CDR1 SEHNR and CDR2 FQNEAQ (reference sequence). The CDR3 covers 12 residues. The CDR3 reads CASSLVGTELYF. Here the CDR3 DNA reads TGTGCCAGCAGCTTAGTTGGCACCGAGCTGTACTTC.

The chain's CDR3 is CSAGDRESEQYF. DNA of the CDR3: TGCAGTGCTGGGGACAGGGAGAGCGAGCAGTACTTC. The chain links TRBV20-1 to TRBJ2-5; 9 nucleotides agree with TRBD1. The end of the DNA is better explained by TRBJ2-7, so the J call may be wrong. This CDR3 spans 12 amino acids. Germline loops: CDR1 DFQATT, CDR2 SNEGSKA (reference sequence).

This chain joins TRBV9 and TRBJ2-6; D tentatively fits TRBD1 or TRBD2 (5 bases each). Germline CDR1 SGDLS, CDR2 YYNGEE. V lost 4 bases and J 0 bases, leaving 17 bases between the germline ends. The CDR3 spans 18 residues. As DNA, the CDR3 is TGTGCCAGCAGCCCGTTCCGGGACGCAAGCTCTGGGGCCAACGTCCTGACTTTC. It yields the protein CASSPFRDASSGANVLTF.

In this sample, this clonotype turned up a few times. The V call is TRBV7-2, the J call TRBJ2-1; weak D call: TRBD2 (6 bases). V lost 7 bases, J lost 8 bases, and 18 bases lay in between. The CDR3 runs to 14 residues. Germline CDR1 reads SGHTA; CDR2 reads FQGNSA. In DNA form, the CDR3 reads TGTGCCAGCAAGATAGCCGGGACTCGCGATGAGCAGTTCTTC. The encoded protein is CASKIAGTRDEQFF.

V usage is TRBV29-1 and J usage is TRBJ2-2; D not resolved. CDR1 SQVTM and CDR2 ANQGSEA come from the germline V gene. The CDR3 is 12 residues long. Trimming shortened V by 2 bases and J by 1 base, and 2 bases separated the two germline ends. CDR3 sequence reads: CSVERNTGELFF. In DNA, the CDR3 is TGCAGCGTTGAACGGAACACCGGGGAGCTGTTTTTT.

The chain combines TRBV30 with TRBJ2-5, with a possible D match to TRBD2 (6 bases). Trimming stripped 8 bases from V and 3 bases from J, with 13 bases between. CDR1 GTSNPN and CDR2 SVGIG come from the germline V gene (reference sequence). The CDR3 sequence is 12 residues long. The CDR3 DNA sequence: TGTGCCATAGCGGATTTCGAAGAGACCCAGTACTTC. It codes for CAIADFEETQYF.

This chain connects TRBV6-2 or TRBV6-3 to TRBJ2-5; tentatively, D is TRBD1 (7 bases). CDR3 length equals 15 residues. Germline V gene lookup returns CDR1 MNHEY and CDR2 SVGEGT. Trimming shortened V by 7 bases and J by 2 bases, and 17 bases separated the two germline ends. The CDR3 DNA follows: TGTGCCAGCACCACAGGGAGGACAGGTCAAGAGACCCAGTACTTC. This codes for CASTTGRTGQETQYF.

This chain connects TRBV20-1 to TRBJ2-7; D possibly corresponds to TRBD2 (5 bases). The J call may be wrong; the DNA end is better matched by TRBJ2-5. Germline-derived CDR1 and CDR2 are DFQATT and SNEGSKA (reference sequence). The CDR3 sequence is 14 residues long. CDR3 amino acids: CSARDTVAWETQYF. Written as DNA, the CDR3 is TGCAGTGCTAGAGATACGGTAGCGTGGGAGACCCAGTACTTC.

The chain links TRBV6-2 or TRBV6-3 to TRBJ2-3; TRBD1 agrees at 11 bases. Germline CDR1 reads MNHEY; CDR2 reads SVGEGT. Trimming took 5 bases from V and 5 from J; bases not matched to a gene: 12. CDR3 length equals 17 residues. As DNA, the CDR3 is TGTGCCAGCAGTACCTCTCCGGGACAGGGGGTCTTAGATACGCAGTATTTT. Amino acids: CASSTSPGQGVLDTQYF.